The text below deals with one T cell receptor beta chain. There is no known antigen for this receptor. No base qualities exist here, and no much larger clone lies one base off it. The data stem from a study of cytomegalovirus exposure and HLA in healthy donors (dated by TCRdb to 2017 to 2019). At the level of the whole study: According to a later analysis, one platform produced both the approximately 110 validation repertoires and the roughly 640 repertoires of the first cohort. The study was designed to test whether signatures of past pathogen exposure could be identified by cataloging public T cell receptors. A separate validation cohort of roughly 110 different subjects was used in addition to the roughly 670-subject first cohort. High-throughput TCR immunosequencing, statistical association of individual TCRs with disease status, and machine learning were combined to predict cytomegalovirus infection status.

Donors formed part of the validation cohort, which comprised approximately 130 subjects and was distinct from the first cohort of 690 or so subjects. Paper-wide results and their limitations: Across donors, most TCR sequences were observed very rarely, whereas some public TCRs were present in many individuals. A later analysis had no HLA typing for the validation cohort, so co-occurrence there was scored across all 110 or so repertoires. A few of the identified cytomegalovirus-associated TCR beta chains were confirmed in vitro to be specific for cytomegalovirus antigens. In both the original and validation cohorts, the classifier was reported to diagnose cytomegalovirus status with high specificity and sensitivity. The authors suggested that the approach could potentially be extended to other disease states and immunological phenotypes. The study gave a list of 150 to 200 TCR beta chains associated with cytomegalovirus. A later analysis found that TCRs clustered in the first cohort also tended to co-occur in the roughly 120 validation repertoires, with approximately 93% of cluster scores above 0.

Receptors were amplified or captured by the immunoSEQ multiplex PCR assay. Turning to the authors' computational methods: A statistical classification framework was built to diagnose cytomegalovirus status from the catalog of TCR beta chain sequences. TCRdb limited this immuneACCESS table to in-frame rearrangements with V and J called. A share of clones is missing; checked studies link under half to unresolved V genes, and the rest is unexplained. V and J calls and clone size come straight from that table; D and trimming were deduced from the DNA. A total of about 150,000 clones appear in this sample, approximately 91% of them only once. Clones ranked in the top ten supply 3.3% of the sample. The V and J ends are trimmed by 5 bases and 0 bases, leaving 17 bases between them. Including the terminal cysteine and phenylalanine, the CDR3 comprises 17 residues. CDR3 DNA is the only sequence kept; it has 51 bases, read in frame from the first base. The germline V gene (reference sequence) yields LNHDA for CDR1 and SQIVND for CDR2.

This clonotype originated in a woman between 18 and 30 years old in good health and CMV-seropositive. This chain joins TRBV19 to TRBJ1-5; there is no confident call for the D gene. Input material: PBMCs. The nucleotide sequence reads as follows: TGTGCCAGTAGTCCCCTCGGGAACACATATAGCAATCAGCCCCAGCATTTT. Its protein reads: CASSPLGNTYSNQPQHF.